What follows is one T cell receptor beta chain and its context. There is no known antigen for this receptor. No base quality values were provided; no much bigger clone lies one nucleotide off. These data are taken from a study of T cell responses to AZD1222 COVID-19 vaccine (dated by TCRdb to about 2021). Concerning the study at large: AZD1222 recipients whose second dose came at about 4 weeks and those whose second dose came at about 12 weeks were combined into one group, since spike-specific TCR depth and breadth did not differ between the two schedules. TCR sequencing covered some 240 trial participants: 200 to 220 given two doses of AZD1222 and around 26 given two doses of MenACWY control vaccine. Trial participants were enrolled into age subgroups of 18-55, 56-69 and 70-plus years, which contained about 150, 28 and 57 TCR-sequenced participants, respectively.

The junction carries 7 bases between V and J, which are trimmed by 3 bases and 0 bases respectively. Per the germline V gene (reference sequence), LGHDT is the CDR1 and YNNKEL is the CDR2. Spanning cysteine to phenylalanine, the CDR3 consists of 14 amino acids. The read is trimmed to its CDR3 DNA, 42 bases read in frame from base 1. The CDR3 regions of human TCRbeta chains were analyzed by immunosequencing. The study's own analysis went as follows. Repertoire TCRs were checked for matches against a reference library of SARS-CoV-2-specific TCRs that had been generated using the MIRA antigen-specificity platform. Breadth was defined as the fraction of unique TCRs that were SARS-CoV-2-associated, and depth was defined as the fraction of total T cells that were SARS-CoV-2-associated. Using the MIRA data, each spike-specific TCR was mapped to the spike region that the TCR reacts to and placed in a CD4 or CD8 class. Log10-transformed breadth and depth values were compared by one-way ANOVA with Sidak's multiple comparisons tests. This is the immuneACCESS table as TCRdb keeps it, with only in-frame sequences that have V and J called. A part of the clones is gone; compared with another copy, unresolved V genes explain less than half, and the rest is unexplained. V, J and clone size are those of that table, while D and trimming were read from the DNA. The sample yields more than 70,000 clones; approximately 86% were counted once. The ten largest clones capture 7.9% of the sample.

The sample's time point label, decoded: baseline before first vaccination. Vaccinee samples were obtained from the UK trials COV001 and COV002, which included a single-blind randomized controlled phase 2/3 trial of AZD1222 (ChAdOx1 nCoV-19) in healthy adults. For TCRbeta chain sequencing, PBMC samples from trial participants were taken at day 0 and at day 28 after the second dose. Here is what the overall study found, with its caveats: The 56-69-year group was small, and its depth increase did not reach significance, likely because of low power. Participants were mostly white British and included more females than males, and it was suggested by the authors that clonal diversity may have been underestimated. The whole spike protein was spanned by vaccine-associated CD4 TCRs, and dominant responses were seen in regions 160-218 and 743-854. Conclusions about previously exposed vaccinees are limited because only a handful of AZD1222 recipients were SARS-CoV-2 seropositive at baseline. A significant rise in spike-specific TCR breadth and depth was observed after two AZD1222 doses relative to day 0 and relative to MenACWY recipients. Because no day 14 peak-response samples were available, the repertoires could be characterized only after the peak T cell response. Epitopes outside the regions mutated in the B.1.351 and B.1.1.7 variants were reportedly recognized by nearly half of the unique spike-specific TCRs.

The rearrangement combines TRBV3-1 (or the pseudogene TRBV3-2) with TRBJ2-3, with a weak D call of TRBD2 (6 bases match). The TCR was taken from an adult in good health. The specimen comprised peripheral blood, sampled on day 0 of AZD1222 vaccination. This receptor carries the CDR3 CASSQGGSTDTQYF. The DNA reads TGTGCCAGCAGCCAGGGGGGAAGCACAGATACGCAGTATTTT.